The sequence of this T cell receptor (beta chain) was determined in a study of T-cell memory formation after mild COVID-19. Comment on this clonotype: An end of the junction does not agree with germline; a read error may underlie this.

MiXCR was run by TCRdb on the 5' RACE reads, yielding one entry per CDR3 protein. The table records under 300,000 distinct CDR3 sequences, 15% to 20% of them present only once. Germline lookup yields CDR1 MGHRA and CDR2 YSYEKL. The CDR3 is made up of 15 amino acids. The specimen was PBMCs or a T cell subset sorted from them (not recorded which). V gene TRBV4-1 combines with J gene TRBJ1-1, with TRBD1 matching over 7 bases. The receptor comes from a young man who had mild COVID-19 (a few samples of this study predate the infection). Cell type and time point are not known. For the CDR3, the DNA is TGTGCCAGCAGCAGGGCCCCTTCGGACAGGACTGAAGCTTTCTTT. Translating it yields CASSRAPSDRTEAFF.